Reported below is one T cell receptor beta chain. Its antigen is not identified. With 60 Vbeta and 13 Jbeta primers, the PCR was carried out. The data were produced by immunoSEQ multiplex PCR, yet TCRdb's version contains in-frame clones alone and is incomplete. In the table there are about 120,000 clones, approximately 80% of which are singletons. This sample is part of a study of cytomegalovirus exposure and HLA in healthy donors. Study observations and caveats: In a later analysis, the majority of CMV-associated beta chains seemingly showed HLA restriction. Earlier analysis looked at TCR beta V segments, and most were productive about 90% or about 30% of the time. A later analysis associated 15,000 to 20,000 TCR beta sequences with HLA alleles at a 0.05 false discovery rate. Most subjects had HLA-A and HLA-B alleles reportedly predicted accurately by TCR beta sequences.

Germline V gives CDR1 KGHSH, CDR2 LQKENI. Germline trimming cut 0 bases from V and 5 bases from J; bases unmatched to any gene: 4. The CDR3 is 15 amino acids. The material sequenced was PBMCs. The origin of this receptor is a woman in her 30s in good health and CMV-seronegative. The genes are TRBV18 and TRBJ2-1, with 7 bases matching TRBD2. CDR3 coding DNA: TGTGCCAGCTCACCACCGAGCGGGGTCCACAATGAGCAGTTCTTC. It encodes CASSPPSGVHNEQFF.